The subject of this entry is one T cell receptor (beta chain). CD8 cells regarded as naive lacked CD45RO, were positively chosen for CCR7, and omitted terminally differentiated effector memory CD45RA+ cells. Using immunoSEQ multiplex PCR, the repertoire was profiled, and TCRdb retains in-frame clones only, with some absent. The top ten clones hold less than 25% of a sample with approximately 740,000 clones, almost 95% of them seen once. The data belong to a study of shared clonotypes between healthy human individuals. The CDR3 totals 19 residues. The germline V gene encodes CDR1 LNHDA and CDR2 SQIVND (reference sequence). V was trimmed by 3 bases and J by 3 bases, leaving 26 bases between them.

Sequencing input: naive CD8+ T cells sorted from blood. The chain couples TRBV19 to TRBJ1-1; weak D call: TRBD1 (5 bases). The origin of this receptor is a man younger than 40 in good health. The CDR3 sequence: CASSILLRSLGEWDTEAFF. CDR3 in DNA: TGTGCCAGTAGTATCTTGCTAAGGAGTCTGGGGGAGTGGGACACTGAAGCTTTCTTT.